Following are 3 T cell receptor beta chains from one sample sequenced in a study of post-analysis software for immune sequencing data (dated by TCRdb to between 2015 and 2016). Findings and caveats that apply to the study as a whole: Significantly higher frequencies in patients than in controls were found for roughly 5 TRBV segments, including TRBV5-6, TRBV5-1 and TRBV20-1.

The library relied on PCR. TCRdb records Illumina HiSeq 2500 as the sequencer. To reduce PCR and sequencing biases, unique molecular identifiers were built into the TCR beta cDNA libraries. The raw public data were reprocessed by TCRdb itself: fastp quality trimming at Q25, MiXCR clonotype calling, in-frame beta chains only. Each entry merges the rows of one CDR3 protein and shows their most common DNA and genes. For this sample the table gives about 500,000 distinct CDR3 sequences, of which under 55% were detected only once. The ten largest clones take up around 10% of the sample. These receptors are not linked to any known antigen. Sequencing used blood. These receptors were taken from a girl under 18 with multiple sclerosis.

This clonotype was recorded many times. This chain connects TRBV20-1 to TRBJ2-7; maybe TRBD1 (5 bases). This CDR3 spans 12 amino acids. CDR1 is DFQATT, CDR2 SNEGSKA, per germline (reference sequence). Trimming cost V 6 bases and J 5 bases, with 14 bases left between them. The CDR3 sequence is CSAGQGDHEQYF. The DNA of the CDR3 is TGCAGTGCAGGGCAGGGTGACCACGAGCAGTACTTC.

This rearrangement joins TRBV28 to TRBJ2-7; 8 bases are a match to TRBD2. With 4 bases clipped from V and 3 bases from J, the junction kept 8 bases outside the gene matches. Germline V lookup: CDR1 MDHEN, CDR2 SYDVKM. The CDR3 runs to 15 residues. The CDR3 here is CASSSQAGALYEQYF. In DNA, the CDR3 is TGTGCCAGCAGTTCACAAGCGGGAGCACTCTACGAGCAGTACTTC.

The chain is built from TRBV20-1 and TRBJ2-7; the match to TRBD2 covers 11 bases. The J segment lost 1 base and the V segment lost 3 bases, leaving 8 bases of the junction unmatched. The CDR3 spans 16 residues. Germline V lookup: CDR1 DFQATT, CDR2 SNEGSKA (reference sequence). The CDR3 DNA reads TGCAGTGCTAGGGAAAAACTAGCGGGAGCGTCCTACGAGCAGTACTTC. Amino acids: CSAREKLAGASYEQYF.